The 27 T cell receptor beta chains presented below share a single source sample, sequenced in a study of siplizumab effects on memory and regulatory T cells. The repertoire was sequenced with immunoSEQ multiplex PCR; TCRdb's copy has only in-frame clones and lacks some. The table lists approximately 75,000 clones, 85% to 95% of them singletons. Sample: CD8+ T cells sorted from blood. All receptors come from a human donor in good health.

The chain carries TRBV27 and TRBJ2-7, with TRBD1 matching 7 bases. The CDR3 covers 13 residues. J gave up 2 bases and V 8 bases, and 6 bases lay outside the gene matches. Per the germline V gene, CDR1 is MNHEY and CDR2 is SMNVEV (reference sequence). CDR3 sequence reads: CASAQGSTYEQYF. CDR3 DNA: TGTGCCAGCGCACAGGGGTCTACCTACGAGCAGTACTTC.

The chain carries TRBV9 and TRBJ2-2; D is undetermined. The CDR3 length is 12 residues. Trimming took 0 bases from V and 6 from J, leaving 3 bases between them. The germline gives CDR1 SGDLS, CDR2 YYNGEE. CDR3 coding DNA: TGTGCCAGCAGCGTAGATCCCGGGGAGCTGTTTTTT. The encoded protein is CASSVDPGELFF.

This clone occurred once. This sequence joins TRBV7-7 and TRBJ2-5; D unresolved. CDR1 SSHAT and CDR2 FNYEAQ come from the germline V gene (reference sequence). The CDR3 covers 12 residues. V dropped 5 bases and J dropped 1 base, with 5 bases sitting between them. The CDR3 DNA follows: TGTGCCAGCAGCAAAATCCAAGAGACCCAGTACTTC. Translated, it gives CASSKIQETQYF.

The chain recombines TRBV10-3 with TRBJ2-1; TRBD2 matches at 9 bases. The ends lost 5 bases at V and 4 bases at J; junction bases unmatched: 6. This CDR3 contains 15 residues. Looked up from germline, CDR1 is ENHRY and CDR2 is SYGVKD. The CDR3 loop is CAISLSAGGYNEQFF. CDR3 sequence (DNA): TGTGCCATCAGTCTCTCAGCGGGGGGATACAATGAGCAGTTCTTC.

The chain recombines TRBV12-5 with TRBJ1-4, with 7 bases aligning to TRBD1. From germline, CDR1 is LGHNT and CDR2 FRNRAP. The CDR3 runs 15 residues. V shed 0 bases and J 4 bases; nucleotides not matched to a gene: 2. CDR3 protein: CASGLVGGHNEKLFF. For the CDR3, the DNA is TGTGCTAGTGGTTTGGTAGGGGGCCATAATGAAAAACTGTTTTTT. Combining the CDR3 with reference TRBV12-5 and TRBJ1-4 gives the whole variable domain DARVTQTPRHKVTEMGQEVTMRCQPILGHNTVFWYRQTMMQGLELLAYFRNRAPLDDSGMPKDRFSAEMPDATLATLKIQPSEPRDSAVYFCASGLVGGHNEKLFFGSGTQLSVL.

This chain links TRBV27 with TRBJ1-4; a possible D gene is TRBD1 (5 bases). V was clipped by 0 bases and J by 8 bases, with 13 bases between them. Germline V CDR1 and CDR2: MNHEY, SMNVEV (reference sequence). This CDR3 is 15 amino acids long. For the CDR3, the DNA is TGTGCCAGCAGTTTATCGTACGGAGGGGAAGAAAAACTGTTTTTT. Its translation: CASSLSYGGEEKLFF.

This chain joins TRBV10-2 and TRBJ2-3; maybe TRBD2 (6 bases). With 0 bases removed from V and 2 bases from J, the gap between germline ends came to 9 bases. In germline, CDR1 is WSHSY, CDR2 SAAADI. The CDR3 is 15 amino acids. The CDR3 coding sequence is TGCGCCAGCAGTGAGTCGGGGGGTCCCACAGATACGCAGTATTTT. It codes for CASSESGGPTDTQYF.

A single count supports this clone. CDR3 protein: CASSVEASGTYEQYF. DNA of the CDR3: TGTGCCAGCAGCGTAGAGGCTAGCGGGACCTACGAGCAGTACTTC. V gene TRBV9 combines with J gene TRBJ2-7, with 9 positions matching TRBD2. The V segment lost 0 bases and the J segment 2 bases; nucleotides outside the gene matches: 3. Germline lookup yields CDR1 SGDLS and CDR2 YYNGEE. CDR3 length: 15 amino acids.

The CDR3 sequence: CASSLDGGGGGNQPQHF. The CDR3 DNA sequence: TGTGCCAGCAGCTTAGACGGCGGTGGCGGAGGCAATCAGCCCCAGCATTTT. The J gene is TRBJ1-5, the V gene TRBV11-2; D is ambiguous. V was cut by 0 bases and J by 2 bases, with 14 bases left in between. CDR3 length: 17 amino acids. Germline-derived CDR1 and CDR2 are SGHAT and FQNNGV.

The rearrangement joins TRBV7-6 to TRBJ2-3; D unresolved. Germline CDR1 and CDR2: SGHVS and FNYEAQ. V was cut by 5 bases and J by 2 bases, with 11 bases left in between. CDR3 length: 14 residues. The DNA for the CDR3 is TGTGCCAGCAGCCATCGATCTTACACAGATACGCAGTATTTT. Its translation is CASSHRSYTDTQYF.

This clone has just one count. The gene calls are TRBV27 and TRBJ2-2, with D unclear. The CDR3 is 14 residues long. Trimming cost V 7 bases and J 6 bases, with 15 bases left between them. CDR1 MNHEY and CDR2 SMNVEV come from the germline V gene (reference sequence). This CDR3 reads CASTPSPGSGELFF. The CDR3 coding sequence is TGTGCCAGCACTCCCTCGCCGGGTTCCGGGGAGCTGTTTTTT.

The chain has TRBV4-1 and TRBJ2-5; possibly TRBD1 or TRBD2 for D (6 bases each). Germline V gene lookup returns CDR1 MGHRA and CDR2 YSYEKL. V lost 0 bases and J 3 bases, leaving 20 bases between the germline ends. The CDR3 loop spans 18 amino acids. The CDR3 loop is CASSQEGPPGAVKETQYF. The CDR3 bases are TGCGCCAGCAGCCAAGAGGGTCCCCCGGGGGCGGTAAAAGAGACCCAGTACTTC.

The V gene is TRBV19, the J gene TRBJ1-5; 8 bases are shared with TRBD1. The CDR3 spans 15 residues. Per the germline V gene, CDR1 is LNHDA and CDR2 is SQIVND (reference sequence). V gave up 9 bases and J gave up 1 base; unmatched junction bases: 8. The CDR3 region has the DNA TGTGCCAGCGAGACAGGGGAGTTAAGCAATCAGCCCCAGCATTTT. This translates into CASETGELSNQPQHF.

The rearrangement joins TRBV29-1 to TRBJ2-3; TRBD2 aligns across 10 bases. CDR1 SQVTM and CDR2 ANQGSEA come from the germline V gene. V lost 3 bases to trimming and J lost 2 bases; unmatched junction nucleotides: 8. This CDR3 comprises 16 residues. CDR3 DNA: TGCAGCGTTGACGGCTCTAGCGGGGGACTCACAGATACGCAGTATTTT. This sequence encodes CSVDGSSGGLTDTQYF.

The chain carries TRBV7-3 and TRBJ2-5; a possible D gene is TRBD1 (5 bases). The CDR3 is 13 amino acids. Trimming removed 5 bases from V and 1 base from J, with 8 bases in between. Germline V CDR1 and CDR2: SGHTA, FQGTGA. CDR3 in amino acids: CASSPGFQETQYF. The CDR3 nucleotides are TGTGCCAGCAGCCCAGGGTTCCAAGAGACCCAGTACTTC.

The chain has TRBV6-1 and TRBJ2-7; no firm D call. Trimming took 8 bases from V and 4 from J, leaving 18 bases between them. Germline loops: CDR1 MNHNS, CDR2 SASEGT. The CDR3 is made up of 14 amino acids. DNA for the CDR3: TGTGCCAGCTCCTCTTCCCAAGTCCTGTACGAGCAGTACTTC. Its protein product is CASSSSQVLYEQYF.

V and J are TRBV5-6 and TRBJ2-1, with TRBD2 matching over 7 bases. Germline lookup yields CDR1 SGHDT and CDR2 YYEEEE. This CDR3 has 18 amino acids. V lost 4 bases and J lost 0; bases outside the gene matches: 13. For the CDR3, the DNA is TGTGCCAGCAGCCCACCGTCCCCACAGCGGGGCTCCTACAATGAGCAGTTCTTC. Translating gives CASSPPSPQRGSYNEQFF.

V is TRBV14 and J is TRBJ2-1; unclear D gene. CDR3 length equals 17 residues. CDR1 is SGHDN and CDR2 is FVKESK in the germline V gene. The germline V and J ends were trimmed by 0 bases and 2 bases, with 14 bases remaining between them. The CDR3 sequence: CASSQDLGPQTYNEQFF. The DNA for the CDR3 is TGTGCCAGCAGCCAAGACCTCGGACCGCAGACCTACAATGAGCAGTTCTTC.

The DNA of the CDR3 is TGCGCCAGCAGCCAAGAGGATCAGCGGGGGGACCTCACAGATACGCAGTATTTT. Encoded protein: CASSQEDQRGDLTDTQYF. The chain is built from TRBV4-3 and TRBJ2-3; 9 bases align to TRBD2. V was clipped by 0 bases and J by 2 bases; unmatched bases: 9. The CDR3 is 18 amino acids. The germline CDR1 and CDR2 sequences are LGHNA and YSLEER.

The J gene is TRBJ1-1, the V gene TRBV7-6, with 7 nucleotides matching TRBD1. CDR3 length equals 12 residues. Per germline, CDR1 SGHVS and CDR2 FNYEAQ. V was clipped by 4 bases and J by 4 bases; unmatched bases: 0. The CDR3 bases are TGTGCCAGCAGCTCAGGGGGCACTGAAGCTTTCTTT. Its translation is CASSSGGTEAFF.

The chain recombines TRBV11-2 with TRBJ2-7; 9 nucleotides agree with TRBD2. CDR3 length equals 14 residues. Germline loops: CDR1 SGHAT, CDR2 FQNNGV. V lost 2 bases and J lost 3; bases outside the gene matches: 2. The CDR3 reads CASSLLAGDYEQYF. The CDR3 DNA sequence: TGTGCCAGCAGCTTATTAGCGGGGGACTACGAGCAGTACTTC.

This chain links TRBV30 with TRBJ2-2; no firm D call. The CDR3 runs 11 residues. Germline CDR1 and CDR2: GTSNPN and SVGIG (reference sequence). V gave up 4 bases and J gave up 5 bases, with 5 bases separating them. CDR3 protein: CAWTGTGELFF. In DNA form, the CDR3 reads TGTGCCTGGACGGGTACCGGGGAGCTGTTTTTT.

The chain links TRBV4-1 to TRBJ2-3; D may be TRBD1 or TRBD2 (5 bases each). The ends were cut back, 1 base at V and 5 bases at J, with 16 bases in the middle. Germline V gives CDR1 MGHRA, CDR2 YSYEKL. The CDR3 is 16 residues long. The CDR3 sequence is CASSQVSEGPVDTQYF. DNA for the CDR3: TGCGCCAGCAGCCAAGTGTCAGAGGGGCCTGTAGATACGCAGTATTTT.

CDR3 residues: CASSLFGETNTEAFF. DNA for the CDR3: TGTGCCAGCAGTTTATTCGGGGAAACGAACACTGAAGCTTTCTTT. The V call is TRBV28, the J call TRBJ1-1; D unresolved. CDR1 and CDR2 from the germline V gene are MDHEN and SYDVKM. This CDR3 has 15 residues. V lost 1 base, J lost 1 base, and 10 bases lay in between.

This clone was detected only once. The chain combines TRBV6-5 with TRBJ2-5, with TRBD2 identical over 9 bases. The trim removed 6 bases at V and 5 bases at J, leaving 7 bases unmatched. CDR1 is MNHEY and CDR2 is SVGAGI in the germline V gene. The length of the CDR3 is 14 residues. The CDR3 region is CASSPGTSRETQYF. CDR3 coding DNA: TGTGCCAGCAGCCCCGGGACTAGCCGTGAGACCCAGTACTTC.

The genes are TRBV6-5 and TRBJ1-1; D is unclear. V lost 6 bases and J 6 bases, leaving 11 bases between the germline ends. The CDR3 spans 12 residues. In germline, CDR1 is MNHEY, CDR2 SVGAGI. CDR3 DNA sequence: TGTGCCAGCAGGACAACTGGGGCTGAAGCTTTCTTT. Translated, it gives CASRTTGAEAFF.

V is TRBV7-7 and J is TRBJ2-2, with D perhaps TRBD2 (6 bases). Germline V CDR1 and CDR2: SSHAT, FNYEAQ (reference sequence). Trimming shortened V by 5 bases and J by 5 bases, and 15 bases separated the two germline ends. The CDR3 contains 15 residues. The CDR3 here is CASSPGSGGTGELFF. For the CDR3, the DNA is TGTGCCAGCAGCCCGGGATCTGGAGGGACCGGGGAGCTGTTTTTT.